The 28 T cell receptor beta chains below come from one sample, sequenced in a study of Ad26.COV2.S vaccination and SARS-CoV-2 variants. Clones were read by immunoSEQ multiplex PCR, and TCRdb kept only the in-frame ones, dropping some. Of hundreds of thousands of clones listed, 92% are singletons. The sample here was peripheral blood, taken after recovery from COVID-19. The receptor source for this set is a human donor who had recovered from COVID-19.

V is TRBV5-1 and J is TRBJ1-2; 8 bases align to TRBD1. V lost 3 bases to trimming and J lost 3 bases; unmatched junction nucleotides: 7. The length of the CDR3 is 15 residues. Germline CDR1 is SGHRS and CDR2 is YFSETQ. The CDR3 DNA sequence: TGCGCCAGCAGCTCACAGGGGGGCCCCGACTATGGCTACACCTTC. Protein sequence: CASSSQGGPDYGYTF.

This sequence joins TRBV5-1 and TRBJ2-5; TRBD1 aligns across 11 bases. This CDR3 is 17 amino acids long. The J segment lost 4 bases and the V segment lost 0 bases, leaving 8 bases of the junction unmatched. CDR1 is SGHRS, CDR2 YFSETQ, per germline. Here the CDR3 DNA reads TGCGCCAGCAGCTTGGGCGCTAGGACAGGGGGCCCAGAGACCCAGTACTTC. It specifies CASSLGARTGGPETQYF.

The V gene is TRBV11-2, the J gene TRBJ2-3, with 7 bases matching TRBD2. Germline V CDR1 and CDR2: SGHAT, FQNNGV. CDR3 length equals 18 residues. V shed 3 bases, J shed 1 base, and the junction held 13 bases outside the gene matches. Written as DNA, the CDR3 is TGTGCCAGCAGCTTGACCACTGTTGCGGGGGACGGCACAGATACGCAGTATTTT. Translated, it gives CASSLTTVAGDGTDTQYF.

Note on this clone: This CDR3 is also generated by other DNA sequences in the sample. The J gene is TRBJ1-1, the V gene TRBV6-4; D ambiguous. The CDR3 runs to 13 residues. Germline V CDR1 and CDR2: MRHNA, SNTAGT. V lost 4 bases and J lost 0, with 6 bases in between. As DNA, the CDR3 is TGTGCCAGCAGTGCAGGAATGAACACTGAAGCTTTCTTT. It encodes CASSAGMNTEAFF.

The CDR3 nucleotides read TGTGCCAGCAGCCAAGGTCCCATCCCGGGACACCGTACCTACGAGCAGTACTTC. It encodes CASSQGPIPGHRTYEQYF. V is TRBV3-1 (or the pseudogene TRBV3-2) and J is TRBJ2-7; a possible D gene is TRBD1 (6 bases). This CDR3 has 18 residues. V dropped 1 base and J dropped 2 bases, with 21 bases sitting between them. Germline V gene sequence: CDR1 LGHDT, CDR2 YNNKEL (reference sequence).

The chain uses TRBV19 and TRBJ2-2; D uncertain. In germline, CDR1 is LNHDA, CDR2 SQIVND (reference sequence). The V end lost 5 bases, the J end lost 6 bases, and 13 bases lay between the germline ends. The CDR3 contains 14 residues. Here the CDR3 DNA reads TGTGCCAGTAGTCCCCCGGGCGTCCCCGGGGAGCTGTTTTTT. Encoded protein: CASSPPGVPGELFF.

The chain employs TRBV9 and TRBJ1-1; no reliable D call. The germline V gene has CDR1 SGDLS and CDR2 YYNGEE. Trimming removed 4 bases at V and 0 bases at J, with 7 bases between. The CDR3 has 13 residues. CDR3 nucleotides: TGTGCCAGCAGCCTTAGTTTGAACACTGAAGCTTTCTTT. The encoded protein is CASSLSLNTEAFF.

This chain links TRBV27 with TRBJ1-4; D is uncertain. Germline CDR1 MNHEY, CDR2 SMNVEV (reference sequence). V lost 3 bases and J lost 0, with 17 bases in between. The CDR3 is 18 amino acids. CDR3 DNA: TGTGCCAGCAGTTTCGGACGACCCGAAATCCCAACTAATGAAAAACTGTTTTTT. As protein: CASSFGRPEIPTNEKLFF.

The chain employs TRBV15 and TRBJ1-5; D may be TRBD1 (6 bases). Trimming removed 5 bases at V and 6 bases at J, with 23 bases between. The CDR3 is 17 residues long. The germline gives CDR1 LNHNV, CDR2 YYDKDF (reference sequence). The CDR3 sequence is CATSRTADSRSGQPQHF. The CDR3 DNA is TGTGCCACCAGCCGCACGGCGGACAGCCGAAGTGGTCAGCCCCAGCATTTT.

In this sample, this clone turned up once. The chain uses TRBV9 and TRBJ2-2; D assignment may be TRBD1 or TRBD2 (5 bases each). CDR3 length: 15 amino acids. V gave up 4 bases and J gave up 0 bases, with 10 bases separating them. CDR1 is SGDLS and CDR2 is YYNGEE in the germline V gene. CDR3 nucleotide sequence: TGTGCCAGCAGCTCAAGGGGACCGAACACCGGGGAGCTGTTTTTT. Translating gives CASSSRGPNTGELFF.

This clone was detected a few times. The chain uses TRBV9 and TRBJ1-1; perhaps TRBD1 as D (6 bases). V dropped 0 bases and J dropped 4 bases, with 10 bases sitting between them. Germline CDR1 SGDLS, CDR2 YYNGEE. The CDR3 runs 14 residues. DNA of the CDR3: TGTGCCAGCAGCGTAGGGTTACAGGGCACTGAAGCTTTCTTT. Protein: CASSVGLQGTEAFF.

This CDR3 reads CASSVAGQGLDTQYF. CDR3 in DNA: TGTGCCAGCAGCGTAGCTGGACAGGGGTTAGATACGCAGTATTTT. This rearrangement joins TRBV9 to TRBJ2-3, with 9 nucleotides matching TRBD1. The CDR3 is made up of 15 amino acids. Trimming removed 0 bases from V and 5 bases from J; junction bases left unmatched: 4. CDR1 and CDR2 (germline): SGDLS, YYNGEE. The variable domain in full, completed from reference TRBV9 and TRBJ2-3, reads DSGVTQTPKHLITATGQRVTLRCSPRSGDLSVYWYQQSLDQGLQFLIQYYNGEERAKGNILERFSAQQFPDLHSELNLSSLELGDSALYFCASSVAGQGLDTQYFGPGTRLTVL.

This clone was counted only a few times. The V gene is TRBV5-6, the J gene TRBJ2-5; no definite D call. The V end was cut by 3 bases, the J end by 2 bases, with 8 bases between. Germline-derived CDR1 and CDR2 are SGHDT and YYEEEE. The CDR3 has 13 amino acids. The CDR3 bases are TGTGCCAGCAGCTCGTCGTTTCAAGAGACCCAGTACTTC. It translates to CASSSSFQETQYF.

The chain has TRBV15 and TRBJ1-3; 7 nucleotides match TRBD1. Germline V gives CDR1 LNHNV, CDR2 YYDKDF (reference sequence). CDR3 length: 16 residues. The V segment lost 0 bases and the J segment 3 bases; nucleotides outside the gene matches: 5. The CDR3 sequence: CATSRETGFLGNTIYF. The CDR3 DNA reads TGTGCCACCAGCAGAGAGACAGGGTTTCTTGGAAACACCATATATTTT.

The V gene is TRBV5-6, the J gene TRBJ1-6; D remains unclear. Trimming shortened V by 0 bases and J by 2 bases, and 12 bases separated the two germline ends. Germline CDR1 and CDR2: SGHDT and YYEEEE. The CDR3 is 17 residues long. This CDR3 is CASSLAVRNTYNSPLHF. DNA of the CDR3: TGTGCCAGCAGCTTGGCTGTACGTAATACCTATAATTCACCCCTCCACTTT.

This clone has a single count. The rearrangement joins TRBV2 to TRBJ2-7; D uncertain. The germline V gene encodes CDR1 SNHLY and CDR2 FYNNEI. V was clipped by 2 bases and J by 5 bases, with 16 bases between them. The CDR3 is 15 amino acids. The CDR3 bases are TGTGCCAGCAGTGAACTTGGTAGGGCCTCGGACGAGCAGTACTTC. Residues: CASSELGRASDEQYF. Complete variable domain (other parts from reference TRBV2 and TRBJ2-7): EPEVTQTPSHQVTQMGQEVILRCVPISNHLYFYWYRQILGQKVEFLVSFYNNEISEKSEIFDDQFSVERPDGSNFTLKIRSTKLEDSAMYFCASSELGRASDEQYFGPGTRLTVT.

The chain uses TRBV2 and TRBJ2-5; TRBD1 aligns across 9 bases. The CDR3 runs to 14 residues. Germline trimming cut 7 bases from V and 3 bases from J; bases unmatched to any gene: 6. Germline V gives CDR1 SNHLY, CDR2 FYNNEI. The DNA of the CDR3 is TGTGCCAGCAATCCAGACAGGGGGAAAGAGACCCAGTACTTC. As protein: CASNPDRGKETQYF.

CDR3 residues: CASAATVIYEQYF. CDR3 sequence (DNA): TGTGCTAGTGCCGCGACAGTAATCTACGAGCAGTACTTC. The chain is built from TRBV12-5 and TRBJ2-7; weak D call: TRBD1 (5 bases). CDR1 and CDR2 (germline): LGHNT, FRNRAP. The V end was cut by 7 bases, the J end by 3 bases, with 13 bases between. CDR3 length: 13 residues.

V gene TRBV9 combines with J gene TRBJ1-1; D remains unclear. Germline values: CDR1 SGDLS, CDR2 YYNGEE. V was trimmed by 0 bases and J by 5 bases, leaving 14 bases between them. CDR3 length equals 15 residues. CDR3 coding DNA: TGTGCCAGCAGCGTAGCTGAAGGGTTGTGGACTGAAGCTTTCTTT. Translated: CASSVAEGLWTEAFF. Combining the CDR3 with reference TRBV9 and TRBJ1-1 gives the whole variable domain DSGVTQTPKHLITATGQRVTLRCSPRSGDLSVYWYQQSLDQGLQFLIQYYNGEERAKGNILERFSAQQFPDLHSELNLSSLELGDSALYFCASSVAEGLWTEAFFGQGTRLTVV.

The chain joins TRBV10-3 to TRBJ1-2; D remains unclear. The CDR3 is 13 residues long. The V gene lost 3 bases and the J gene lost 5 bases, with 10 bases spanning the gap. Germline lookup yields CDR1 ENHRY and CDR2 SYGVKD. CDR3 sequence reads: CAISDDQIYGYTF. In DNA form, the CDR3 reads TGTGCCATCAGTGACGATCAGATATATGGCTACACCTTC.

The V call is TRBV6-5, the J call TRBJ1-1; the match to TRBD1 covers 10 bases. The CDR3 has 15 amino acids. From germline, CDR1 is MNHEY and CDR2 SVGAGI. V lost 5 bases and J lost 5; bases outside the gene matches: 8. The CDR3 region has the DNA TGTGCCAGCAGTACCAGACAGGGGGCGAGGACTGAAGCTTTCTTT. Translating gives CASSTRQGARTEAFF.

The rearrangement links TRBV25-1 to TRBJ2-3, with TRBD1 as a possible D gene (6 bases). Between the trimmed V and J ends, which lost 4 bases and 2 bases, there was a span of 13 bases. This CDR3 contains 15 residues. From germline, CDR1 is MGHDK and CDR2 SYGVNS. The CDR3 DNA is TGTGCCAGCAGTGCTACAGGGTCGGCCACAGATACGCAGTATTTT. This codes for CASSATGSATDTQYF.

The rearrangement uses TRBV2 and TRBJ2-1; a possible D gene is TRBD2 (5 bases). The V end was cut by 11 bases, the J end by 6 bases, with 8 bases between. The CDR3 covers 10 residues. Germline CDR1 SNHLY, CDR2 FYNNEI. CDR3 bases: TGTGCCTCCCGGGGCAATGAGCAGTTCTTC. Protein product: CASRGNEQFF. Drawing the rest from reference TRBV2 and TRBJ2-1, the complete variable domain is EPEVTQTPSHQVTQMGQEVILRCVPISNHLYFYWYRQILGQKVEFLVSFYNNEISEKSEIFDDQFSVERPDGSNFTLKIRSTKLEDSAMYFCASRGNEQFFGPGTRLTVL.

The J gene is TRBJ1-5, the V gene TRBV2, with D perhaps TRBD1 (5 bases). Germline V gene lookup returns CDR1 SNHLY and CDR2 FYNNEI. CDR3 size: 17 residues. V dropped 6 bases and J dropped 2 bases, with 20 bases sitting between them. In nucleotides, the CDR3 is TGTGCCAGCAGGAAGGGACGTGGAGGTGCGGGCAATCAGCCCCAGCATTTT. Translated, it gives CASRKGRGGAGNQPQHF.

The V gene is TRBV20-1, the J gene TRBJ2-7; D gene uncertain. CDR1 DFQATT and CDR2 SNEGSKA come from the germline V gene (reference sequence). CDR3 length: 14 amino acids. V gave up 3 bases and J gave up 4 bases, with 16 bases separating them. The CDR3 nucleotides are TGCAGTGCTAGTACCCGTGCAGGCCAATACGAGCAGTACTTC. Translation: CSASTRAGQYEQYF.

The chain couples TRBV7-2 to TRBJ2-7; a possible D gene is TRBD1 (5 bases). Deletions cut 3 bases from V and 7 bases from J, with 13 bases between. Germline CDR1 SGHTA, CDR2 FQGNSA. The CDR3 spans 13 residues. The CDR3 region has the DNA TGTGCCAGCAGCTTCTTGTGGGGCAAGGAGCAGTACTTC. This codes for CASSFLWGKEQYF. Full variable domain (missing parts from reference TRBV7-2 and TRBJ2-7): GAGVSQSPSNKVTEKGKDVELRCDPISGHTALYWYRQSLGQGLEFLIYFQGNSAPDKSGLPSDRFSAERTGGSVSTLTIQRTQQEDSAVYLCASSFLWGKEQYFGPGTRLTVT.

The genes are TRBV12-5 and TRBJ2-2, with D uncertain. In germline, CDR1 is LGHNT, CDR2 FRNRAP. The CDR3 totals 14 residues. The V end lost 1 base, the J end lost 3 bases, and 6 bases lay between the germline ends. The CDR3 loop is CASGLGRDTGELFF. CDR3 nucleotide sequence: TGTGCTAGTGGTTTGGGACGGGACACCGGGGAGCTGTTTTTT.

The chain links TRBV11-3 to TRBJ2-3, with D perhaps matching TRBD1 (6 bases). CDR3 length: 15 amino acids. Trimming pared 1 base from V and 2 bases from J, leaving 10 bases between. CDR1 and CDR2 (germline): SGHNT, YENEEA. The CDR3 spells CASSLGGGITDTQYF. CDR3 in DNA: TGTGCCAGCAGCTTAGGAGGGGGTATCACAGATACGCAGTATTTT.